Listed here is a single TCR beta chain. Measured with immunoSEQ multiplex PCR; TCRdb has only the in-frame clones, and not every one. Of some 130,000 clones listed, around nine tenths are singletons. V was pared by 4 bases and J by 1 base, with 7 bases between. Germline CDR1 and CDR2: KGHSH and LQKENI. The CDR3 is 13 residues long. This sample was taken from a study of control samples from healthy donors and cancer patients. The rearrangement uses TRBV18 and TRBJ1-1; D may be TRBD1 (6 bases). This TCR was recovered from a man aged 45-65 years with head and neck cancer. Specimen: PBMCs. CDR3 protein: CASSQDRNTEAFF. The CDR3 DNA follows: TGTGCCAGCTCACAGGACAGGAACACTGAAGCTTTCTTT.